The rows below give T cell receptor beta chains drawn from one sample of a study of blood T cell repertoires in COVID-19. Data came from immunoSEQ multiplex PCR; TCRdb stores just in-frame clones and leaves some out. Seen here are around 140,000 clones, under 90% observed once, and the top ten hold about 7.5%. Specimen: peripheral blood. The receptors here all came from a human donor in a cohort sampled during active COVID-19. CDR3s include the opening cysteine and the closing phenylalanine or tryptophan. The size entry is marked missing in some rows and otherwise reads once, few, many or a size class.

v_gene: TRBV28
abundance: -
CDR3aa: CASSLILGTGNSPLHF

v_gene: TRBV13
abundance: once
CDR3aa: CASSLRVGQGALGTQYF

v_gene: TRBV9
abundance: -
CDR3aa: CASGDRGDTQYF

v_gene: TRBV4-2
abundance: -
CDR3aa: CASSQEAGSAYEQYF

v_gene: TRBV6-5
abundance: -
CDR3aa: CASSYTAASGHNEQFF

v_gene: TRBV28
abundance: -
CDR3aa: CATQRVLMNTEAFF

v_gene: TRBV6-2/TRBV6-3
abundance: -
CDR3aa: CASSYARTVSEAFF

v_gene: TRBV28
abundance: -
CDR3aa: CASLEQGVNEKLFF

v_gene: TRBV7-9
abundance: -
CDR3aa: CASSLGQGNYGYTF

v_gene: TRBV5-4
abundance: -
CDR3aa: CASSPGLARGEQYF

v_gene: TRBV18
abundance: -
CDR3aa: CASSFPGQGTGGPYGYTF

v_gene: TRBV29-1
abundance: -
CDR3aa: CSVLFYGGGSYEQYF

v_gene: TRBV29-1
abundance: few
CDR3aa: CSVRTSGKPYEQYF

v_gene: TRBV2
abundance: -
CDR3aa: CASSEGTGGIYGYTF

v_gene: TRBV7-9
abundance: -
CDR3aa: CASSWPAGGTPSSYNEQFF

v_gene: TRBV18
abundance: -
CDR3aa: CASSPQGGGTYEQYF

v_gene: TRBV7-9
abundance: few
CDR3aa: CASSPWSGGRNTEAFF

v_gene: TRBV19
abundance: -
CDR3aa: CASSMSSGSSYNEQFF

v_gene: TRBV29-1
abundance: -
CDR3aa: CSVEMGRMVDTQYF

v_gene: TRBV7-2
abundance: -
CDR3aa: CASSSRLAGGNNEQFF